This T cell receptor beta chain was identified during a study of regulatory T cells in long-lasting Graves disease. About the research overall: For a period under 3 months, newly diagnosed Graves' patients had taken antithyroid drugs. Broader study findings: The small sample size may have reduced accuracy. Persistent disease samples used TRBV28, TRBJ1-2 and TRBJ2-5 preferentially.

Arm-PCR of CDR3 regions and iRepertoire HTBI primers were used to build TCR beta libraries. TCRdb analysed the multiplex PCR reads with MiXCR anew, one entry per CDR3 protein. The data show under 300,000 distinct CDR3 sequences, with around 20% seen just once and about 14% held by the top ten. This clonotype was detected ten times or more. The antigen is not known. Time point specified: newly diagnosed GD, antithyroid drugs for less than 3 months. The TCR library was prepared using RNA isolated from PBMCs. This CDR3 is 14 amino acids long. V lost 4 bases and J 4 bases, leaving 10 bases between the germline ends. The germline gives CDR1 SGHTA, CDR2 FQGNSA.

The receptor's source is a female donor with Graves disease. The chain couples TRBV7-2 to TRBJ2-2; no clear D. The sequencing here drew on peripheral blood mononuclear cells (PBMCs), taken at new diagnosis, from a patient treated with antithyroid drugs. The CDR3 here is CASSSGLFTGELFF. CDR3 nucleotides: TGTGCCAGCAGCTCCGGGTTATTCACCGGGGAGCTGTTTTTT.